The text below deals with one TCR beta chain. Its antigen is currently unknown. Genomic DNA belonging to each subset was distributed in equal measure over several immunoSEQ plates. An approximately 210 ng quantity of DNA, about 30,000 T cell genomes, went into the sorted-subset replicate PCRs. Clones were sequenced by immunoSEQ multiplex PCR, and TCRdb holds only the in-frame ones, with some missing. This sample yields about 800,000 clones, of which about 97% are seen a single time; around 0.25% belongs to the top ten. This record comes from a study of shared clonotypes between healthy human individuals. Findings and limits, study-wide: Clonotype sharing among donors was expected to depend on sequencing depth.

CD45RO-negative, CCR7-selected cells formed the naive CD8 fraction, which excluded terminally differentiated effector memory CD45RA+ cells. The V gene's germline CDR1 is SQVTM and CDR2 ANQGSEA. The trim removed 3 bases at V and 0 bases at J, leaving 9 bases unmatched. The CDR3 has 16 residues. The chain links TRBV29-1 to TRBJ1-1; 8 positions agree with TRBD1. Specimen: naive CD8+ T cells sorted from blood. The receptor's source is a man in his thirties or forties in good health. CDR3 nucleotides: TGCAGCGTTGACGGGGGACAGGAACTCATGAACACTGAAGCTTTCTTT. Residues: CSVDGGQELMNTEAFF.